These T cell receptor beta chains were read from a single sample in a study of T cells in Graves' hyperthyroidism and ophthalmopathy. TCRdb independently ran MiXCR on the multiplex PCR reads; one entry per CDR3 protein. The sample has approximately 590,000 distinct CDR3 sequences; around 16% are singletons. The sample was blood. These receptors were taken from a young woman with Graves' hyperthyroidism. The CDR3 runs from the conserved cysteine through the conserved F or W. D genes are given only for firm matches. Expanded clones are given a class, and other clones once, few, many or no size at all.

many	-	TRBJ2-1	TRBV11-2	TGTGCCAGCAGCTTCGGACTGACGTACAATGAGCAGTTCTTC	CASSFGLTYNEQFF
many	TRBD2	TRBJ2-1	TRBV20-1	TGCAGTGCTAGAGGTGTACTAGCGGGCCCCTACAATGAGCAGTTCTTC	CSARGVLAGPYNEQFF
few	-	TRBJ2-2	TRBV9	TGTGCCAGCAGCTCGGGACTTGTCACCGGGGAGCTGTTTTTT	CASSSGLVTGELFF
many	TRBD2	TRBJ2-3	TRBV20-1	TGCAGTGCTTCTAGCGGGTTTAGCACAGATACGCAGTATTTT	CSASSGFSTDTQYF
few	-	TRBJ2-7	TRBV4-1	TGCGCCAGCAGCCAAAGTTTCGAGGGCTACGAGCAGTACTTC	CASSQSFEGYEQYF
many	TRBD2	TRBJ2-3	TRBV28	TGTGCCAGCAGTCTCGGGACTAGCGGGGACACAGATACGCAGTATTTT	CASSLGTSGDTDTQYF
-	TRBD2	TRBJ2-7	TRBV18	TGTGCCAGCTCACCCTTTAGCGGGAGGGCTACCTACGAGCAGTACTTC	CASSPFSGRATYEQYF
few	TRBD1	TRBJ2-7	TRBV29-1	TGCAGCGTCGTGGACAGGTCCTACGAGCAGTACTTC	CSVVDRSYEQYF
few	-	TRBJ1-1	TRBV7-2	TGTGCCAGCAGTAACAGCCTAAACACTGAAGCTTTCTTT	CASSNSLNTEAFF
many	TRBD1	TRBJ1-1	TRBV18	TGTGCCAGCTCAAGCCGACAGGGAGGTGAAGCTTTCTTT	CASSSRQGGEAFF
many	-	TRBJ2-3	TRBV11-2	TGTGCCAGCAGCTTCGCCCCCACAGATACGCAGTATTTT	CASSFAPTDTQYF
-	TRBD1	TRBJ2-7	TRBV4-1	TGCGCCAGCAGCCAACGCGGACAGGGCTACGAGCAGTACTTC	CASSQRGQGYEQYF
many	-	TRBJ1-3	TRBV12-3/TRBV12-4	TGTGCCAGCAGGGCCCCCGGAAACACCATATATTTT	CASRAPGNTIYF
few	-	TRBJ2-4	TRBV11-2	TGTGCCAGCAGCCAAAGCCGGGACAACATTTTTGCGAACATTCAGTACTTC	CASSQSRDNIFANIQYF
few	-	TRBJ1-2	TRBV30	TGTGCCTTTAGTTTTTCCGGGCGCTATGGCTACACCTTC	CAFSFSGRYGYTF
many	-	TRBJ1-5	TRBV27	TGTGCCAGCAGTTTATCAGGGGAGAGTCAGCCCCAGCATTTT	CASSLSGESQPQHF
few	-	TRBJ1-1	TRBV7-9	TGTGCCAGCAGCCCCAGCGGGGGGCCCGGAAACACTGAAGCTTTCTTT	CASSPSGGPGNTEAFF
many	-	TRBJ1-5	TRBV30	TGTGCCTGGAGTGAAGTCGGGGGGGGTCAGCCCCAGCATTTT	CAWSEVGGGQPQHF
few	-	TRBJ2-5	TRBV20-1	TGCAGTGCTAGAAGGTTCAGCCAAGAGACCCAGTACTTC	CSARRFSQETQYF
few	TRBD1	TRBJ1-5	TRBV19	TGTGCCAGTAGTATCATAAGCCCGACAGGGGACGATCAGCCCCAGCATTTT	CASSIISPTGDDQPQHF
many	TRBD1	TRBJ1-1	TRBV20-1	TGCAGTGCTGGTCCCACAGGGGCCCGGAACACTGAAGCTTTCTTT	CSAGPTGARNTEAFF
-	TRBD1	TRBJ2-7	TRBV5-1	TGCGCCAACTTACGGGACAGGGCCTACGAGCAGTACTTC	CANLRDRAYEQYF
few	TRBD2	TRBJ2-1	TRBV25-1	TGTGCCAGCAGTGAATATGGACTAGCGGGAGTAGTCAATGAGCAGTTCTTC	CASSEYGLAGVVNEQFF
-	TRBD1	TRBJ2-2	TRBV5-1	TGCGCCGGCAGCCTGGGACAGGGGCACACCGGGGAGCTGTTTTTT	CAGSLGQGHTGELFF
few	-	TRBJ1-4	TRBV10-2	TGCGCCAGCAGCAGGGATTTAAATGAAAAACTGTTTTTT	CASSRDLNEKLFF
-	-	TRBJ2-3	TRBV15	TGTGCCGTATTACCCCTCAGGGGCACAGATACGCAGTATTTT	CAVLPLRGTDTQYF
many	-	TRBJ1-2	TRBV5-6	TGTGCCAGCAGCCCAGGAATGGTTGGCTACACCTTC	CASSPGMVGYTF
-	-	TRBJ2-2	TRBV27	TGTGCCAGCAGAGGGCGACGGACCGGGGAGCTGTTTTTT	CASRGRRTGELFF